Listed below are T cell receptor beta chains from one sample, sequenced in a study of cytomegalovirus exposure and HLA in healthy donors. Libraries were prepared by immunoSEQ multiplex PCR; TCRdb keeps only in-frame clonotypes and omits some of them. This table has some 86,000 clones, approximately 93% appearing once. The source material was PBMCs. The receptors here all came from a woman aged 30 to 39 in good health and CMV-seronegative. Both conserved end residues are part of each CDR3. D genes are given only for firm matches. Some rows have no size entry. The others give once, few or many, or a class for an expanded clone.

v_call: TRBV7-9; cdr3_length: 14; d_call: TRBD2; j_call: TRBJ2-5; clone_size: .; cdr3_nt: TGTGCCAGCAGCCCTGGGACTAGGTCGGAGACCCAGTACTTC; cdr3_aa: CASSPGTRSETQYF
v_call: TRBV5-1; cdr3_length: 14; d_call: TRBD2; j_call: TRBJ2-1; clone_size: once; cdr3_nt: TGCGCCAGTAGTATGACTAGCGGGAGCAATGAGCAGTTCTTC; cdr3_aa: CASSMTSGSNEQFF
v_call: TRBV6-5; cdr3_length: 14; d_call: .; j_call: TRBJ1-1; clone_size: .; cdr3_nt: TGTGCCAGCACCCTCAGTTTACAGAACACTGAAGCTTTCTTT; cdr3_aa: CASTLSLQNTEAFF
v_call: TRBV9; cdr3_length: 14; d_call: .; j_call: TRBJ1-5; clone_size: .; cdr3_nt: TGTGCCAGCAGCGTCAGGGGCGATGGTCAGCCCCAGCATTTT; cdr3_aa: CASSVRGDGQPQHF
v_call: TRBV2; cdr3_length: 16; d_call: TRBD1; j_call: TRBJ1-2; clone_size: .; cdr3_nt: TGTGCCAGCAGTGAAGCGGGACAGATTAATCCCTATGGCTACACCTTC; cdr3_aa: CASSEAGQINPYGYTF
v_call: TRBV27; cdr3_length: 12; d_call: TRBD1; j_call: TRBJ2-7; clone_size: .; cdr3_nt: TGTGCCAGCAGAAGGGACAGCTACGAGCAGTACTTC; cdr3_aa: CASRRDSYEQYF
v_call: TRBV19; cdr3_length: 15; d_call: TRBD1; j_call: TRBJ2-1; clone_size: .; cdr3_nt: TGTGCCAGTATACCCCGGGACAGGGTCTACAATGAGCAGTTCTTC; cdr3_aa: CASIPRDRVYNEQFF
v_call: TRBV7-6; cdr3_length: 12; d_call: .; j_call: TRBJ2-3; clone_size: .; cdr3_nt: TGTGCCAGCAGCTTAGATCTAGATACGCAGTATTTT; cdr3_aa: CASSLDLDTQYF
v_call: TRBV5-1; cdr3_length: 14; d_call: TRBD1; j_call: TRBJ1-2; clone_size: .; cdr3_nt: TGCGCCAGCAGCTTGGGACAGGGGGAAGATGGCTACACCTTC; cdr3_aa: CASSLGQGEDGYTF
v_call: TRBV7-9; cdr3_length: 15; d_call: .; j_call: TRBJ2-1; clone_size: .; cdr3_nt: TGTGCCAGCAGCTCCGGACAGTCATCCTACAATGAGCAGTTCTTC; cdr3_aa: CASSSGQSSYNEQFF
v_call: TRBV30; cdr3_length: 17; d_call: TRBD1; j_call: TRBJ1-2; clone_size: .; cdr3_nt: TGTGCCTGGAGAGGTCTGAGGAGACAGGGGCATAACTATGGCTACACCTTC; cdr3_aa: CAWRGLRRQGHNYGYTF
v_call: TRBV28; cdr3_length: 14; d_call: TRBD2; j_call: TRBJ2-3; clone_size: .; cdr3_nt: TGTGCCAGCAGTACTAGCGGGGGCACAGATACGCAGTATTTT; cdr3_aa: CASSTSGGTDTQYF
v_call: TRBV12-5; cdr3_length: 17; d_call: TRBD1; j_call: TRBJ1-5; clone_size: .; cdr3_nt: TGTGCTAGTGGTTTGACCCGGGACAGGGGACTGGGGCAGCCCCAGCATTTT; cdr3_aa: CASGLTRDRGLGQPQHF
v_call: TRBV7-6; cdr3_length: 14; d_call: .; j_call: TRBJ2-1; clone_size: .; cdr3_nt: TGTGCCAGCAGCTTGGGAACAACAGGGAACGAGCAGTTCTTC; cdr3_aa: CASSLGTTGNEQFF
v_call: TRBV5-5; cdr3_length: 12; d_call: .; j_call: TRBJ1-2; clone_size: .; cdr3_nt: TGTGCCAGCAGCCCAGACTACTATGGCTACACCTTC; cdr3_aa: CASSPDYYGYTF
v_call: TRBV4-1; cdr3_length: 18; d_call: TRBD2; j_call: TRBJ2-2; clone_size: .; cdr3_nt: TGCGCCAGCAGCCAACCAACGGGACTAGCGGTTAACACCGGGGAGCTGTTTTTT; cdr3_aa: CASSQPTGLAVNTGELFF
v_call: TRBV6-1; cdr3_length: 16; d_call: .; j_call: TRBJ1-1; clone_size: .; cdr3_nt: TGTGCCAGCAGTGTAGGGCGGGGGGGAGAAAACACTGAAGCTTTCTTT; cdr3_aa: CASSVGRGGENTEAFF
v_call: TRBV5-6; cdr3_length: 12; d_call: .; j_call: TRBJ1-4; clone_size: .; cdr3_nt: TGTGCCAGCAGCTTGGACGGTCGAAAACTGTTTTTT; cdr3_aa: CASSLDGRKLFF
v_call: TRBV13; cdr3_length: 14; d_call: .; j_call: TRBJ1-2; clone_size: .; cdr3_nt: TGTGCCAGCAGCCCAGGGCTAAGAACATCAGGCTACACCTTC; cdr3_aa: CASSPGLRTSGYTF
v_call: TRBV6-5; cdr3_length: 14; d_call: .; j_call: TRBJ1-5; clone_size: .; cdr3_nt: TGTGCCAGCAGTTTGAAAGGGAGCGGTCAGCCCCAGCATTTT; cdr3_aa: CASSLKGSGQPQHF
v_call: TRBV14; cdr3_length: 14; d_call: .; j_call: TRBJ2-7; clone_size: .; cdr3_nt: TGTGCCAGCAGCCATCACGGGAACTCCTACGAGCAGTACTTC; cdr3_aa: CASSHHGNSYEQYF
v_call: TRBV30; cdr3_length: 16; d_call: .; j_call: TRBJ2-6; clone_size: once; cdr3_nt: TGTGCCTGGAGGGGGGGTTACCTCTCTGGGGCCAACGTCCTGACTTTC; cdr3_aa: CAWRGGYLSGANVLTF
v_call: TRBV7-9; cdr3_length: 16; d_call: TRBD1; j_call: TRBJ1-1; clone_size: .; cdr3_nt: TGTGCCAGCAGGGCGAGGTTAGGACAGGGGGTAACTGAAGCTTTCTTT; cdr3_aa: CASRARLGQGVTEAFF
v_call: TRBV27; cdr3_length: 14; d_call: TRBD1; j_call: TRBJ2-1; clone_size: .; cdr3_nt: TGTGCCAGCAGTTCCGGGACAGGGTACAATGAGCAGTTCTTC; cdr3_aa: CASSSGTGYNEQFF
v_call: TRBV6-4; cdr3_length: 15; d_call: .; j_call: TRBJ1-1; clone_size: .; cdr3_nt: TGTGCCAGCAGACCCGAGCAGGGGCGGAACACTGAAGCTTTCTTT; cdr3_aa: CASRPEQGRNTEAFF
v_call: TRBV10-3; cdr3_length: 13; d_call: .; j_call: TRBJ2-3; clone_size: .; cdr3_nt: TGTGCCATTCGGGTAGCGGGCACAGATACGCAGTATTTT; cdr3_aa: CAIRVAGTDTQYF
v_call: TRBV5-8; cdr3_length: 16; d_call: TRBD1; j_call: TRBJ2-2; clone_size: .; cdr3_nt: TGTGCCAGCAGCCTGTCCGGGACAGGTGGCACCGGGGAGCTGTTTTTT; cdr3_aa: CASSLSGTGGTGELFF
v_call: TRBV9; cdr3_length: 17; d_call: TRBD2; j_call: TRBJ2-3; clone_size: .; cdr3_nt: TGTGCCAGCAGCGGGACTAGCGGGGGGCGCCCTCTGGATACGCAGTATTTT; cdr3_aa: CASSGTSGGRPLDTQYF
v_call: TRBV9; cdr3_length: 14; d_call: .; j_call: TRBJ1-1; clone_size: .; cdr3_nt: TGTGCCAGCAGCCCCGACACGAAAAACACTGAAGCTTTCTTT; cdr3_aa: CASSPDTKNTEAFF
v_call: TRBV5-1; cdr3_length: 14; d_call: .; j_call: TRBJ2-7; clone_size: .; cdr3_nt: TGCGCCAGCAGCTTGGAACCGACACCCTACGAGCAGTACTTC; cdr3_aa: CASSLEPTPYEQYF
v_call: TRBV9; cdr3_length: 15; d_call: TRBD2; j_call: TRBJ2-5; clone_size: .; cdr3_nt: TGTGCCAGCAGCTCATCGGAGGGCGGGAGAGAGACCCAGTACTTC; cdr3_aa: CASSSSEGGRETQYF
v_call: TRBV6-4; cdr3_length: 13; d_call: .; j_call: TRBJ2-2; clone_size: .; cdr3_nt: TGTGCCAGCAGTGGGGACTACACCGGGGAGCTGTTTTTT; cdr3_aa: CASSGDYTGELFF
v_call: TRBV10-3; cdr3_length: 18; d_call: .; j_call: TRBJ2-6; clone_size: .; cdr3_nt: TGTGCCATCAGTGAGTCGAGTACAGGGTTCTCTGGGGCCAACGTCCTGACTTTC; cdr3_aa: CAISESSTGFSGANVLTF
v_call: TRBV6-4; cdr3_length: 14; d_call: .; j_call: TRBJ1-5; clone_size: once; cdr3_nt: TGTGCCAGCAGTGTTGGGGGAGGGTGGCAGCCCCAGCATTTT; cdr3_aa: CASSVGGGWQPQHF
v_call: TRBV7-9; cdr3_length: 19; d_call: TRBD2; j_call: TRBJ2-1; clone_size: .; cdr3_nt: TGTGCCAGCAGCTTAGCTAGCCTTAGCGGGGGGGACCTCTACAATGAGCAGTTCTTC; cdr3_aa: CASSLASLSGGDLYNEQFF
v_call: TRBV7-3; cdr3_length: 15; d_call: TRBD2; j_call: TRBJ2-3; clone_size: .; cdr3_nt: TGTGCCAGCAGCTCCACCGGGGGGGACACAGATACGCAGTATTTT; cdr3_aa: CASSSTGGDTDTQYF
v_call: TRBV6-5; cdr3_length: 14; d_call: .; j_call: TRBJ1-5; clone_size: .; cdr3_nt: TGTGCCAGCAGCGGGGTAGTTGGAAATCAGCCCCAGCATTTT; cdr3_aa: CASSGVVGNQPQHF
v_call: TRBV28; cdr3_length: 12; d_call: .; j_call: TRBJ2-7; clone_size: .; cdr3_nt: TGTGCCAGCGGGAGGATCTCCTACGAGCAGTACTTC; cdr3_aa: CASGRISYEQYF
v_call: TRBV7-8; cdr3_length: 16; d_call: TRBD2; j_call: TRBJ2-1; clone_size: .; cdr3_nt: TGTGCCAGCACCGAGGATTTAGCGGGGGGTTACAATGAGCAGTTCTTC; cdr3_aa: CASTEDLAGGYNEQFF
v_call: TRBV11-2; cdr3_length: 14; d_call: .; j_call: TRBJ2-7; clone_size: .; cdr3_nt: TGTGCCAGCAGCTACCGGACAGATATCCACGAGCAGTACTTC; cdr3_aa: CASSYRTDIHEQYF
v_call: TRBV7-2; cdr3_length: 16; d_call: .; j_call: TRBJ1-4; clone_size: .; cdr3_nt: TGTGCCAGCAGCTCAAGGTGGGGGGGCGCTGATGAAAAACTGTTTTTT; cdr3_aa: CASSSRWGGADEKLFF
v_call: TRBV7-8; cdr3_length: 16; d_call: TRBD1; j_call: TRBJ2-7; clone_size: .; cdr3_nt: TGTGCCAGCAGCTCCTTAGGGGGGACAGGGACCTACGAGCAGTACTTC; cdr3_aa: CASSSLGGTGTYEQYF
v_call: TRBV13; cdr3_length: 13; d_call: .; j_call: TRBJ2-5; clone_size: .; cdr3_nt: TGTGCCAGCAGCTTACGAGGGGGTGAGACCCAGTACTTC; cdr3_aa: CASSLRGGETQYF
v_call: TRBV27; cdr3_length: 13; d_call: TRBD1; j_call: TRBJ1-1; clone_size: .; cdr3_nt: TGTGCCAGCAGTCATACAGGGGTGGATGAAGCTTTCTTT; cdr3_aa: CASSHTGVDEAFF
v_call: TRBV5-1; cdr3_length: 16; d_call: TRBD1; j_call: TRBJ1-1; clone_size: .; cdr3_nt: TGCGCCAGCAGCTTGGCGGGGACAGGGGTCAGCACTGAAGCTTTCTTT; cdr3_aa: CASSLAGTGVSTEAFF
v_call: TRBV5-1; cdr3_length: 14; d_call: .; j_call: TRBJ2-7; clone_size: .; cdr3_nt: TGCGCCAGCAGCGTCCAGGGGGGAACCTACGAGCAGTACTTC; cdr3_aa: CASSVQGGTYEQYF